The 20 T cell receptor beta chains given below trace back to one sample, sequenced in a study of shared clonotypes between healthy human individuals. Some clones are missing from TCRdb's copy, which holds only in-frame ones; the method was immunoSEQ multiplex PCR. The sample yields some 1,400,000 clones, roughly 95% seen once. Input material: naive CD4+ T cells sorted from blood. Indicated subset: CD45RA+ positively selected. The receptors stem from a man aged 25-45 years in good health.

The rearrangement links TRBV7-8 to TRBJ2-1, with D uncertain. The ends were cut back, 5 bases at V and 4 bases at J, with 27 bases in the middle. Germline V gene data show CDR1 as SGHVS and CDR2 as FQNEAQ. The CDR3 is made up of 19 amino acids. CDR3 sequence reads: CASSPREASILRGYNEQFF. The CDR3 coding sequence is TGTGCCAGCAGCCCGCGTGAGGCGAGCATCCTCAGAGGTTACAATGAGCAGTTCTTC.

The chain uses TRBV12-5 and TRBJ2-1, with D possibly matching TRBD1 (5 bases). Germline V gene sequence: CDR1 LGHNT, CDR2 FRNRAP. With 1 base removed from V and 8 bases from J, the gap between germline ends came to 15 bases. This CDR3 region has 15 residues. The CDR3 coding sequence is TGTGCTAGTGGTTTGGGCCCCCAGGGAATCGATGAGCAGTTCTTC. Its translation is CASGLGPQGIDEQFF.

This clone was recorded a few times. The chain combines TRBV11-2 with TRBJ1-1, with D unresolved. CDR3 size: 11 residues. Per the germline V gene, CDR1 is SGHAT and CDR2 is FQNNGV. Trimming pared 6 bases from V and 11 bases from J, leaving 13 bases between. This chain's CDR3 is CASSYIGGAFF. CDR3 sequence (DNA): TGTGCCAGCAGTTACATCGGCGGGGCTTTCTTT.

The chain is built from TRBV4-1 and TRBJ1-4; D unclear. There are 13 residues in the CDR3. Germline assignment: CDR1 MGHRA and CDR2 YSYEKL. Trimming cost V 4 bases and J 4 bases, with 7 bases left between them. The CDR3 DNA reads as TGCGCCAGCAGCCCTGCAGATAATGAAAAACTGTTTTTT. Encoded protein: CASSPADNEKLFF.

The chain is built from TRBV2 and TRBJ1-1; possible D gene TRBD1, 5 bases. V was trimmed by 6 bases and J by 5 bases, leaving 16 bases between them. This CDR3 is 14 amino acids long. Germline values: CDR1 SNHLY, CDR2 FYNNEI. CDR3 DNA: TGTGCCAGCAGACCTGGGACGGCGGCGACTGAAGCTTTCTTT. This sequence encodes CASRPGTAATEAFF.

The chain uses TRBV19 and TRBJ2-1, with 13 bases fitting TRBD2. In germline, CDR1 is LNHDA, CDR2 SQIVND (reference sequence). The CDR3 is 16 amino acids. The ends lost 7 bases at V and 6 bases at J; junction bases unmatched: 9. CDR3 loop: CASIRLAGGDLNEQFF. DNA for the CDR3: TGTGCCAGTATCAGACTAGCGGGAGGCGACCTCAATGAGCAGTTCTTC.

The chain links TRBV9 to TRBJ2-1; 7 positions match TRBD2. The CDR3 has 18 residues. Losses at the gene ends were 3 bases for V and 4 bases for J; bases not matched to a gene: 16. CDR1 and CDR2 (germline): SGDLS, YYNGEE. CDR3 coding DNA: TGTGCCAGCAGCGCCCCTCCTAGCGGAGCATTTTCTTACAATGAGCAGTTCTTC. Translated, it gives CASSAPPSGAFSYNEQFF.

The rearrangement joins TRBV11-2 to TRBJ1-3; no reliable D call. Germline lookup yields CDR1 SGHAT and CDR2 FQNNGV. V lost 4 bases to trimming and J lost 5 bases, with 18 bases between them. The CDR3 contains 16 residues. The CDR3 sequence is CASSSSWRTGRNTIYF. In nucleotides, the CDR3 is TGTGCCAGCAGCTCATCGTGGAGGACGGGCAGAAACACCATATATTTT.

This clone occurred once. This chain links TRBV5-1 with TRBJ2-7; D is ambiguous. V was pared by 4 bases and J by 2 bases, with 10 bases between. CDR1 SGHRS and CDR2 YFSETQ come from the germline V gene. The CDR3 runs 13 residues. The CDR3 region is CASSPRVPYEQYF. For the CDR3, the DNA is TGCGCCAGCAGCCCTAGGGTCCCCTACGAGCAGTACTTC.

The chain couples TRBV5-4 to TRBJ2-7, with D possibly TRBD2 on 6 matching bases. CDR1 and CDR2 (germline): SGHNT, YYREEE (reference sequence). V was shortened by 0 bases and J by 6 bases, with 16 bases between the two germline ends. CDR3 length: 15 residues. DNA for the CDR3: TGTGCCAGCAGCTTGGTCGGGGGAAAAGGACGCGAGCAGTACTTC. Translated, it gives CASSLVGGKGREQYF.

The chain carries TRBV30 and TRBJ2-7; D might be TRBD2 (6 bases). Trimming cost V 1 base and J 3 bases, with 19 bases left between them. This CDR3 comprises 16 residues. CDR1 and CDR2 (germline): GTSNPN, SVGIG (reference sequence). In DNA form, the CDR3 reads TGTGCCTGGAGTGGCCATCACCGGGACTTGGACTACGAGCAGTACTTC. It specifies CAWSGHHRDLDYEQYF.

This clone appeared a single time. The chain has TRBV7-3 and TRBJ2-3, with 7 bases identical to TRBD2. Trimming at V came to 6 bases and at J to 3 bases, leaving 9 bases not matched to a gene. Germline V gives CDR1 SGHTA, CDR2 FQGTGA. This CDR3 is built from 15 residues. The CDR3 loop reads CASRPSGGGTDTQYF. In nucleotides, the CDR3 is TGTGCCAGCAGGCCCTCGGGAGGCGGGACAGATACGCAGTATTTT.

This chain links TRBV4-3 with TRBJ2-7; 7 bases line up with TRBD1. Germline CDR1 and CDR2: LGHNA and YSLEER. This CDR3 comprises 16 residues. The V segment lost 4 bases and the J segment 4 bases; nucleotides outside the gene matches: 13. The CDR3 nucleotides are TGCGCCAGCAGCCGACTGGCACAGGGGACAATATACGAGCAGTACTTC. It yields the protein CASSRLAQGTIYEQYF.

In regard to this clone: The same CDR3 arises from other DNA sequences in this sample as well. This sequence joins TRBV28 and TRBJ2-3; D is perhaps TRBD2 (5 bases). Trimming removed 6 bases from V and 0 bases from J, with 10 bases in between. The CDR3 extends over 14 amino acids. CDR1 is MDHEN, CDR2 SYDVKM, per germline. Here the CDR3 reads CASSRGLSTDTQYF. The CDR3 coding sequence is TGTGCCAGCAGCCGAGGACTTAGCACAGATACGCAGTATTTT.

In DNA, the CDR3 is TGTGCCAGCAGCTACGGGACAGGTGCAACTAATGAAAAACTGTTTTTT. It is translated as CASSYGTGATNEKLFF. The chain uses TRBV7-9 and TRBJ1-4, with 8 nucleotides matching TRBD1. The junction had 4 bases not matched to a gene; V was cut back by 4 bases and J by 0 bases. CDR3 length: 16 amino acids. CDR1 and CDR2 from the germline V gene are SEHNR and FQNEAQ (reference sequence).

V usage is TRBV11-2 and J usage is TRBJ1-2; D is undetermined. The V gene's germline CDR1 is SGHAT and CDR2 FQNNGV. With 6 bases removed from V and 3 bases from J, the gap between germline ends came to 17 bases. This CDR3 is 15 amino acids long. The CDR3 coding sequence is TGTGCCAGCAGTATATTTAGGAACAGCGACTATGGCTACACCTTC. This gives the protein CASSIFRNSDYGYTF. The full variable domain, its missing parts supplied by reference TRBV11-2 and TRBJ1-2, is EAGVAQSPRYKIIEKRQSVAFWCNPISGHATLYWYQQILGQGPKLLIQFQNNGVVDDSQLPKDRFSAERLKGVDSTLKIQPAKLEDSAVYLCASSIFRNSDYGYTFGSGTRLTVV.

The CDR3 DNA reads as TGTGCCAGCAGCTTAGAACGTCGGCTAGGGGAAGATACGCAGTATTTT. It yields the protein CASSLERRLGEDTQYF. The chain couples TRBV7-9 to TRBJ2-3, with D tentatively TRBD1 (5 bases). Germline CDR1 and CDR2: SEHNR and FQNEAQ (reference sequence). V lost 1 base and J lost 5, with 16 bases in between. The CDR3 runs 16 residues.

The V and J genes are TRBV18 and TRBJ1-1, with D uncertain. Germline values: CDR1 KGHSH, CDR2 LQKENI. V gave up 2 bases and J gave up 2 bases, with 9 bases separating them. The CDR3 sequence is 14 residues long. This chain's CDR3 is CASSPGSPNTEAFF. DNA of the CDR3: TGTGCCAGCTCACCAGGTTCCCCCAACACTGAAGCTTTCTTT.

The V call is TRBV6-5, the J call TRBJ1-1, with 7 positions matching TRBD1. The CDR3 runs to 14 residues. The V gene's germline CDR1 is MNHEY and CDR2 SVGAGI. V gave up 4 bases and J gave up 4 bases; unmatched junction bases: 6. The CDR3 loop is CASSLDRVSTEAFF. The CDR3 nucleotides are TGTGCCAGCAGTTTAGACAGGGTTTCCACTGAAGCTTTCTTT.

A single count supports this clone. The genes are TRBV5-1 and TRBJ2-5; 7 positions agree with TRBD2. The CDR3 is 15 residues long. V was pared by 2 bases and J by 4 bases, with 8 bases of the junction left unmatched. CDR1 SGHRS and CDR2 YFSETQ come from the germline V gene. The CDR3 bases are TGCGCCAGCAGCTTATGGGGCGGGAGTATAGAGACCCAGTACTTC. It translates to CASSLWGGSIETQYF.